This T cell receptor beta chain was sequenced in a study of OX40 agonist ivuxolimab in advanced cancers. Study background: Across the patients, intravenous ivuxolimab was delivered every 2 weeks at 0.01 to 10 mg/kg.

The data were produced by immunoSEQ multiplex PCR, yet TCRdb's version contains in-frame clones alone and is incomplete. The top ten hold approximately 2% of the sample, which has 70,000 to 95,000 clones, 65% to 90% seen once. Notes on the study in general: Expanded clones belonging to CD8+ T cells outnumbered, on average, those of CD4+. Among the lowest levels of clonal expansion were found in partial responders at 0.1-3.0 mg/kg.

Germline CDR1 and CDR2: LGHNA and YSLEER. Trimming removed 2 bases from V and 10 bases from J, with 9 bases in between. The CDR3 is 13 amino acids. A word on this clone: Its cognate antigen is unknown.

This sequence joins TRBV4-3 and TRBJ1-6; no definite D call. The sequence was collected from an adult with an advanced solid tumor such as melanoma, head and neck, liver or kidney cancer. Sequencing was performed on CD4+ or CD8+ T cells sorted from blood, taken in a trial of the OX40 agonist ivuxolimab. The CDR3 DNA sequence: TGCGCCAGCAGCCAAACGCGGGGATCACCCCTCCACTTT. It specifies CASSQTRGSPLHF.